This paragraph covers one T cell receptor (beta chain) sequence. This record comes from a study of patients and donors after allogeneic stem cell transplantation. V was clipped by 4 bases and J by 5 bases; unmatched bases: 10. The V gene's germline CDR1 is SNHLY and CDR2 FYNNEI. The CDR3 extends over 16 amino acids. TCRdb used MiXCR to reprocess the RT-PCR reads, holding one entry per CDR3 protein. The sample records 390,000 or so distinct CDR3 sequences, roughly 17% being singletons. The rearrangement uses TRBV2 and TRBJ2-5; 10 bases map to TRBD2. The specimen sequenced was blood, either unsorted or a sorted T cell fraction (not recorded which). This TCR was sampled from a human donor who was either an allogeneic HSCT recipient or a stem cell or donor lymphocyte infusion donor (not recorded which). It is not recorded whose cells these are; they may come from a transplant donor. CDR3 coding DNA: TGTGCCAGCAGTGTTACCCAGCGGGAGGGTCGGGAGACCCAGTACTTC. Translated, it gives CASSVTQREGRETQYF.